The present T cell receptor (beta chain) was sequenced within a study of blood T cells in healthy people across ages. About the research overall: Template switching recovered approximately one barcoded beta molecule for every two T cells. Study-level findings and limits: Significant beta diversity loss was already apparent by age approximately 38, declining roughly linearly.

This clonotype has just a few counts. Antigen unknown. Primers used in a second PCR of roughly 6 to 12 cycles were a sample-barcoded 5' primer and a J-beta primer mix. Using its own MiXCR run on the 5' RACE reads, TCRdb lists one record per CDR3 protein. The table includes almost 550,000 distinct CDR3 sequences, less than 25% detected once. The sample also formed part of further work on T cells of mothers and their children. As that study records: Related mother-child pairs shared marginally more repertoire than unrelated pairs, though not significantly.

This receptor was obtained from a boy younger than 18 in good health. Sequencing input: blood.

The CDR3 loop reads CASSPIVVPGQVFYEQYF. The CDR3 DNA follows: TGTGCCAGCAGCCCGATTGTGGTCCCGGGACAGGTCTTCTACGAGCAGTACTTC. The V and J genes are TRBV5-8 and TRBJ2-7; 8 nucleotides match TRBD1. CDR3 length: 18 amino acids. After removal of 4 bases from V and 3 bases from J, the junction contained 18 bases not matched to a gene. Germline V CDR1 and CDR2: SGHTS, YDEGEE. The complete variable domain, with remaining parts taken from reference TRBV5-8 and TRBJ2-7, reads EAGVTQSPTHLIKTRGQQATLRCSPISGHTSVYWYQQALGLGLQFLLWYDEGEERNRGNFPPRFSGRQFPNYSSELNVNALELEDSALYLCASSPIVVPGQVFYEQYFGPGTRLTVT.